Listed below are T cell receptor beta chains from one sample, sequenced in a study of blood T cell repertoires in COVID-19. TCRdb's copy holds only in-frame clones and misses some; the assay was immunoSEQ multiplex PCR. Among 85,000 to 130,000 clones listed, roughly 82% were seen once. Material for sequencing was peripheral blood. The source is a man in his 60s with acute or convalescent COVID-19. Both conserved end residues are part of each CDR3. D genes are given only for firm matches. Some rows have no size entry. The others give once, few or many, or a class for an expanded clone.

J | V | size | D | DNA | CDR3
TRBJ1-1 | TRBV6-5 | NA | NA | TGTGCCAGCACCACAGGGAGAACTGAAGCTTTCTTT | CASTTGRTEAFF
TRBJ1-4 | TRBV19 | NA | TRBD1 | TGTGCCAGTAGTCTCCCACTACAGGGGGTGGGTGAAAAACTGTTTTTT | CASSLPLQGVGEKLFF
TRBJ1-1 | TRBV2 | NA | TRBD1 | TGTGCCAGCAGAGGGACAGGGCTAAACACTGAAGCTTTCTTT | CASRGTGLNTEAFF
TRBJ2-7 | TRBV10-3 | NA | TRBD2 | TGTGCCATCAGCGGAACTCTGGGGGAGCGGGGTTCCAACGAGCAGTACTTC | CAISGTLGERGSNEQYF
TRBJ2-5 | TRBV18 | NA | NA | TGTGCCAGCTCACATGAGACAGGCGGGAGTCACGAGACCCAGTACTTC | CASSHETGGSHETQYF
TRBJ1-4 | TRBV29-1 | NA | TRBD1 | TGCAGCGTGACCCCCTCAGGGGGCGGAGGTGAAAAACTGTTTTTT | CSVTPSGGGGEKLFF
TRBJ1-1 | TRBV12-3/TRBV12-4 | NA | NA | TGTGCCAGCAGTTTCGGGGGACCCACTGAAGCTTTCTTT | CASSFGGPTEAFF
TRBJ2-6 | TRBV6-5 | NA | NA | TGTGCCAGCAGCTATGAGAGGGCGGGCGCCAACGTCCTGACTTTC | CASSYERAGANVLTF
TRBJ2-1 | TRBV27 | few | NA | TGTGCCAGCATTACGGGGAACAATGAGCAGTTCTTC | CASITGNNEQFF
TRBJ1-1 | TRBV5-5 | once | NA | TGTGCCAGCAGCTTGCCCTGGAACAGGGAGGGGAACACTGAAGCTTTCTTT | CASSLPWNREGNTEAFF
TRBJ2-1 | TRBV30 | NA | TRBD2 | TGTGCCTGGAGTGTAGGACTAGGAACCTACAATGAGCAGTTCTTC | CAWSVGLGTYNEQFF
TRBJ2-2 | TRBV30 | NA | TRBD2 | TGTGCCTCCCCCGGGACTAGCGGGAGTGGCGGGGAGCTGTTTTTT | CASPGTSGSGGELFF
TRBJ2-7 | TRBV19 | NA | TRBD1 | TGTGCCAGTAGTGGACAGGGGAACGAGCAGTACTTC | CASSGQGNEQYF
TRBJ2-5 | TRBV15 | NA | TRBD1 | TGTGCCACCAGCAGAGTTGAGGGGACAGGGGGCTTTGGGGAGACCCAGTACTTC | CATSRVEGTGGFGETQYF
TRBJ1-1 | TRBV19 | NA | NA | TGTGCCAGTAGTATTCAAGGGGAGAACACTGAAGCTTTCTTT | CASSIQGENTEAFF
TRBJ1-2 | TRBV7-9 | NA | NA | TGTGCCAGCGGCGAAAAACAGGGTGGGGACTATGGCTACACCTTC | CASGEKQGGDYGYTF
TRBJ2-7 | TRBV6-5 | NA | NA | TGTGCCAGCAGGAAAAGGGGGGAGGGCCCCGAGCAGTACTTC | CASRKRGEGPEQYF
TRBJ2-3 | TRBV9 | NA | TRBD1 | TGTGCCAGCAGCGTAGGGACAGGGGGGTCAGATACGCAGTATTTT | CASSVGTGGSDTQYF
TRBJ2-3 | TRBV24-1 | NA | TRBD1 | TGTGCCACCAGTGATCCCCGGGACAGCCCTACTCTTACAGATACGCAGTATTTT | CATSDPRDSPTLTDTQYF
TRBJ1-4 | TRBV2 | NA | NA | TGTGCCAGCAGTTCTGGGCAGGGTAATGAAAAACTGTTTTTT | CASSSGQGNEKLFF
TRBJ2-3 | TRBV3-1/TRBV3-2 | NA | TRBD2 | TGTGCCAGCAGCCAAGGGAGTCTAGCGGGGCCCGGTGGTACGCAGTATTTT | CASSQGSLAGPGGTQYF
TRBJ2-3 | TRBV7-9 | few | NA | TGTGCCAGCAGCTTAGTTAGCGGAAGCACAGATACGCAGTATTTT | CASSLVSGSTDTQYF
TRBJ2-1 | TRBV4-3 | NA | NA | TGCGCCAGCAGCCAAGATAGTCGTCGTGGGGCCTCGGTAGAGCAGTTCTTC | CASSQDSRRGASVEQFF
TRBJ2-7 | TRBV7-8 | few | NA | TGTGCCAGCAGCTTAGTTCAGGGCGTGGCCTACGAGCAGTACTTC | CASSLVQGVAYEQYF
TRBJ2-2 | TRBV28 | NA | NA | TGTGCCAGCAGTGTATTCCCCATCCAGGTCCCCGGGGAGCTGTTTTTT | CASSVFPIQVPGELFF
TRBJ2-3 | TRBV13 | NA | NA | TGTGCCAGCAGCTTCCGTGGCCCAGATACGCAGTATTTT | CASSFRGPDTQYF
TRBJ1-2 | TRBV2 | NA | NA | TGTGCCGGGAGGGGTACCAGGGTCTTTAACTATGGCTACACCTTC | CAGRGTRVFNYGYTF
TRBJ1-2 | TRBV28 | NA | NA | TGTGCCAGCAGTTTGCGACTGGATGGCTACACCTTC | CASSLRLDGYTF
TRBJ1-3 | TRBV5-1 | NA | NA | TGCGCCAGCAGCCCGGCAGGCTCTGGAAACACCATATATTTT | CASSPAGSGNTIYF
TRBJ2-1 | TRBV7-3 | NA | NA | TGTGCCAGCAGCTTACGTACGGGCGGGTCCCACAATGAGCAGTTCTTC | CASSLRTGGSHNEQFF
TRBJ2-7 | TRBV7-2 | NA | TRBD1 | TGTGCCAGCAGCCTTAGACAGGGAACGGAGGAGCAGTACTTC | CASSLRQGTEEQYF
TRBJ1-4 | TRBV10-3 | NA | NA | TGTGCCATCAGTGAAGGGGCCAATCCGGCTAATGAAAAACTGTTTTTT | CAISEGANPANEKLFF
TRBJ1-1 | TRBV7-8 | few | TRBD1 | TGTGCCAGCAGCCCGGGACAGGGCCACACTGAAGCTTTCTTT | CASSPGQGHTEAFF
TRBJ2-3 | TRBV3-1/TRBV3-2 | NA | TRBD1 | TGTGCCAGCAGCCAAGTGCTGACAGGGCATGGCACAGATACGCAGTATTTT | CASSQVLTGHGTDTQYF
TRBJ2-5 | TRBV5-1 | NA | TRBD1 | TGCGCCAGCAGCTTGGATGGACAGGGTGTCGAGACCCAGTACTTC | CASSLDGQGVETQYF
TRBJ2-1 | TRBV3-1/TRBV3-2 | NA | NA | TGTGCCAGCAGCCAAGATGTCATCACCTACAATGAGCAGTTCTTC | CASSQDVITYNEQFF
TRBJ2-7 | TRBV2 | NA | NA | TGTGCCAGCAGGGCCCAGGGGATTGGGCCCTACGAGCAGTACTTC | CASRAQGIGPYEQYF
TRBJ2-1 | TRBV6-4 | NA | TRBD2 | TGTGCCAGCACTAGCGGGAGGTACTCCTACAATGAGCAGTTCTTC | CASTSGRYSYNEQFF
TRBJ2-1 | TRBV6-5 | NA | TRBD1 | TGTGCCAGCAGTCCCGGGACAGGGGACTACAATGAGCAGTTCTTC | CASSPGTGDYNEQFF
TRBJ1-6 | TRBV28 | NA | TRBD1 | TGTGCCAGCACCTTGGGACAGGGGAACTATAATTCACCCCTCCACTTT | CASTLGQGNYNSPLHF
TRBJ1-1 | TRBV5-1 | NA | NA | TGCGCCAGCAGCTTCAGAGGAATGAACACTGAAGCTTTCTTT | CASSFRGMNTEAFF
TRBJ2-5 | TRBV30 | NA | TRBD1 | TGTGCCTGGAGTCTCTCCGGGACAGGGGAGAGGGAGACCCAGTACTTC | CAWSLSGTGERETQYF
TRBJ1-6 | TRBV14 | NA | NA | TGTGCCAGCAGCCAAGCTGTCGGGTCGGGTTCACCCCTCCACTTT | CASSQAVGSGSPLHF
TRBJ2-3 | TRBV6-4 | NA | NA | TGTGCCAGCAGTGTTAGCGGAGGGGATACGCAGTATTTT | CASSVSGGDTQYF
TRBJ2-6 | TRBV20-1 | NA | NA | TGCAGTGCTAGTTCGGGAGCGGGTTGGCCCTCTGGGGCCAACGTCCTGACTTTC | CSASSGAGWPSGANVLTF
TRBJ2-5 | TRBV18 | NA | NA | TGTGCCAGCTCACCGAACGGTCAGGGGCAAGAGACCCAGTACTTC | CASSPNGQGQETQYF
TRBJ2-1 | TRBV7-2 | NA | TRBD2 | TGCACTAGTCCGGGGGGCAATGAGCAGTTCTTC | CTSPGGNEQFF
TRBJ1-5 | TRBV5-1 | NA | NA | TGCGCCAGCAGCTTGGACGGGTCTATGAAGCCCCAGCATTTT | CASSLDGSMKPQHF
TRBJ1-1 | TRBV14 | NA | NA | TGTGCCAGCAGCCAAGAATGGGCAGGAGCTTTCTTT | CASSQEWAGAFF
TRBJ2-2 | TRBV3-1/TRBV3-2 | NA | TRBD1 | TGTGCCAGCAGCCAACGATCGACAGGGCCGAACACCGGGGAGCTGTTTTTT | CASSQRSTGPNTGELFF
TRBJ2-5 | TRBV15 | NA | TRBD2 | TGTGCCACCAGCAGAGGCGGGACTAGCGGGGGGAGGGAAGAGACCCAGTACTTC | CATSRGGTSGGREETQYF
TRBJ1-1 | TRBV7-3 | few | TRBD1 | TGTGCCAGCAGCTTGTCGGTTATGACAGGGTTGGGGACTGAAGCTTTCTTT | CASSLSVMTGLGTEAFF
TRBJ1-2 | TRBV3-1/TRBV3-2 | NA | NA | TGTGCCAGCAGCCAAGATATTGAGACAGACTATGGCTACACCTTC | CASSQDIETDYGYTF
TRBJ1-2 | TRBV10-3 | NA | NA | TGTGCCATCAGTGAGTCGCGAAGGGGTGATGGCTACACCTTC | CAISESRRGDGYTF